Presented here are 18 T cell receptor beta chains from one specimen sequenced in a study of T-cell memory formation after mild COVID-19. TCRdb itself ran the 5' RACE reads through MiXCR, one entry per CDR3 protein. Of about 320,000 distinct CDR3 sequences detected, roughly an eighth appear once; the ten largest clones hold 21%. The sample consisted of PBMCs or a T cell subset sorted from them (not recorded which). The receptor set was obtained from a young man who had mild COVID-19 (a few samples of this study predate the infection). Cell type and time point are not known.

This clonotype was recorded a few times. The chain employs TRBV11-2 and TRBJ2-3, with D tentatively TRBD1 or TRBD2 (6 bases each). Germline V gives CDR1 SGHAT, CDR2 FQNNGV. Trimming shortened V by 2 bases and J by 1 base, and 13 bases separated the two germline ends. This CDR3 is built from 16 residues. CDR3 bases: TGTGCCAGCAGCTTAAGGGGGGCCAGTGGCACAGATACGCAGTATTTT. Amino acids: CASSLRGASGTDTQYF.

This clonotype has just a few counts. The chain couples TRBV7-9 to TRBJ1-1, with 7 bases aligning to TRBD1. The V gene's germline CDR1 is SEHNR and CDR2 FQNEAQ (reference sequence). Losses at the gene ends were 5 bases for V and 0 bases for J; bases not matched to a gene: 9. This CDR3 is 16 amino acids long. The chain's CDR3 is CASSKTGAGMNTEAFF. CDR3 bases: TGTGCCAGCAGCAAAACAGGGGCGGGGATGAACACTGAAGCTTTCTTT.

This clonotype was observed a few times. The rearrangement links TRBV5-1 to TRBJ2-5; D gene unclear. The CDR3 runs to 13 residues. The V end lost 0 bases, the J end lost 5 bases, and 8 bases lay between the germline ends. Germline V gene lookup returns CDR1 SGHRS and CDR2 YFSETQ. The CDR3, as DNA: TGCGCCAGCAGCTTGGAGGGCCACGAGACCCAGTACTTC. This sequence encodes CASSLEGHETQYF.

V gene TRBV6-6 combines with J gene TRBJ2-1; no reliable D call. V shed 6 bases and J shed 2 bases, with 17 bases lying between them. The CDR3 is made up of 16 amino acids. CDR1 is MNHNY and CDR2 is SVGAGI in the germline V gene (reference sequence). DNA for the CDR3: TGTGCCAGCAGCCAGACACCTGGTACAACCTACAATGAGCAGTTCTTC. Translating it yields CASSQTPGTTYNEQFF.

The V gene is TRBV7-9, the J gene TRBJ1-2; a weak D match, TRBD1 (5 bases). Looked up from germline, CDR1 is SEHNR and CDR2 is FQNEAQ (reference sequence). The length of the CDR3 is 15 residues. The V end was cut by 5 bases, the J end by 2 bases, with 15 bases between. CDR3 sequence reads: CASSEPGAGNYGYTF. CDR3 bases: TGTGCCAGCAGCGAACCTGGGGCAGGGAACTATGGCTACACCTTC.

This sequence joins TRBV7-3 and TRBJ2-6; 7 bases map to TRBD1. V shed 5 bases and J 0 bases; nucleotides not matched to a gene: 16. Per the germline V gene, CDR1 is SGHTA and CDR2 is FQGTGA. The CDR3 spans 20 residues. In DNA form, the CDR3 reads TGTGCCAGCAGCCTCTTCGGACAGGCGTCGGTCCCCTCTGGGGCCAACGTCCTGACTTTC. It is translated as CASSLFGQASVPSGANVLTF. The full variable domain, rest sourced from reference TRBV7-3 and TRBJ2-6, is GAGVSQTPSNKVTEKGKYVELRCDPISGHTALYWYRQSLGQGPEFLIYFQGTGAADDSGLPNDRFFAVRPEGSVSTLKIQRTERGDSAVYLCASSLFGQASVPSGANVLTFGAGSRLTVL.

This clonotype was seen at least ten times. The chain employs TRBV12-3 or TRBV12-4 and TRBJ2-3; D might be TRBD1 or TRBD2, each matching 5 bases. CDR3 length: 13 amino acids. With 2 bases removed from V and 4 bases from J, the gap between germline ends came to 7 bases. This chain's CDR3 is CASSLLGADTQYF. The CDR3 DNA sequence: TGTGCCAGCAGTTTACTGGGGGCAGATACGCAGTATTTT.

CDR3 loop: CASSFTGGYNSPLHF. The CDR3 region has the DNA TGTGCCAGCAGTTTTACGGGTGGTTATAATTCACCCCTCCACTTT. The rearrangement uses TRBV12-3 or TRBV12-4 and TRBJ1-6; D unresolved. There are 15 residues in the CDR3. Deletions cut 3 bases from V and 4 bases from J, with 10 bases between.

This chain connects TRBV9 to TRBJ1-4, with 7 bases matching TRBD1. Germline V gene sequence: CDR1 SGDLS, CDR2 YYNGEE. The CDR3 loop spans 14 amino acids. With V trimmed by 7 bases and J by 5 bases, 8 bases remained unmatched. CDR3 bases: TGTGCCAGCTCCGGGACAGTAAAAAATGAAAAACTGTTTTTT. Its protein product is CASSGTVKNEKLFF.

V is TRBV6-1 and J is TRBJ1-1; TRBD1 matches 7 bases. The V gene end was trimmed by 6 bases and the J gene end by 5 bases; junction bases not matched to a gene: 6. Germline CDR1 is MNHNS and CDR2 is SASEGT. This CDR3 has 13 amino acids. The CDR3 region is CASRVRGWTEAFF. The CDR3 coding sequence is TGTGCCAGCAGGGTCAGGGGGTGGACTGAAGCTTTCTTT.

V is TRBV7-6 and J is TRBJ2-3; 7 bases are shared with TRBD2. This CDR3 has 16 amino acids. From germline, CDR1 is SGHVS and CDR2 FNYEAQ. The J segment lost 2 bases and the V segment lost 2 bases, leaving 7 bases of the junction unmatched. The chain's CDR3 is CASSLKTAGSTDTQYF. The DNA of the CDR3 is TGTGCCAGCAGCTTAAAAACAGCGGGGTCCACAGATACGCAGTATTTT.

V usage is TRBV12-3 or TRBV12-4 and J usage is TRBJ1-6, with 7 bases that match TRBD1. This CDR3 spans 15 amino acids. J was trimmed by 8 bases and V by 2 bases; bases with no gene match: 6. The CDR3 DNA reads TGTGCCAGCAGTTTAACGGAGGGGGCTTATTCACCCCTCCACTTT. Protein sequence: CASSLTEGAYSPLHF.

The sample holds a few counts of this clonotype. The CDR3 protein is CASSSPKRFLAKNIQYF. The CDR3 DNA reads TGTGCCAGCAGCTCCCCTAAGCGGTTTCTAGCCAAAAACATTCAGTACTTC. The V and J genes are TRBV5-6 and TRBJ2-4; a weak D match, TRBD2 (5 bases). From germline, CDR1 is SGHDT and CDR2 YYEEEE. V was pared by 3 bases and J by 0 bases, with 16 bases between. The CDR3 is made up of 17 amino acids.

This clonotype was detected ten times or more. CDR3 sequence: CSARDGGLAGHTDTQYF. CDR3 DNA sequence: TGCAGTGCTAGAGATGGGGGGCTAGCGGGCCACACAGATACGCAGTATTTT. The V and J genes are TRBV20-1 and TRBJ2-3; 8 bases agree with TRBD2. V shed 0 bases, J shed 2 bases, and the junction held 10 bases outside the gene matches. The CDR3 is 17 amino acids. CDR1 is DFQATT, CDR2 SNEGSKA, per germline (reference sequence).

This clonotype was picked up a small number of times. This CDR3 reads CASRTGGDTGELFF. The CDR3 region has the DNA TGCGCCAGCAGGACAGGGGGCGACACCGGGGAGCTGTTTTTT. The chain carries TRBV5-1 and TRBJ2-2; 10 nucleotides agree with TRBD1. The length of the CDR3 is 14 residues. V lost 5 bases and J lost 3; bases outside the gene matches: 1. Per the germline V gene, CDR1 is SGHRS and CDR2 is YFSETQ.

This clonotype was detected many times. The chain combines TRBV5-1 with TRBJ2-1, with D possibly being TRBD2 (6 bases). CDR1 SGHRS and CDR2 YFSETQ come from the germline V gene. V gave up 0 bases and J gave up 5 bases, with 9 bases separating them. The CDR3 is made up of 14 amino acids. The CDR3 region is CASSLAGDHNEQFF. Here the CDR3 DNA reads TGCGCCAGCAGCTTGGCGGGGGACCACAATGAGCAGTTCTTC.

The sample holds a few counts of this clonotype. The J gene is TRBJ1-6, the V gene TRBV7-2; no definite D call. Per germline, CDR1 SGHTA and CDR2 FQGNSA. CDR3 length: 15 amino acids. Between the trimmed V and J ends, which lost 5 bases and 13 bases, there was a span of 21 bases. This CDR3 reads CASSQRSGGSGPLHF. Here the CDR3 DNA reads TGTGCCAGCAGCCAACGTAGTGGTGGTTCAGGCCCCCTCCACTTT.

The chain combines TRBV6-6 with TRBJ1-5; D is perhaps TRBD1 (5 bases). The germline V gene has CDR1 MNHNY and CDR2 SVGAGI (reference sequence). Trimming removed 2 bases at V and 6 bases at J, with 11 bases between. The CDR3 totals 14 residues. The CDR3 loop reads CASSYEGFPQPQHF. The DNA for the CDR3 is TGTGCCAGCAGTTACGAGGGGTTTCCTCAGCCCCAGCATTTT.